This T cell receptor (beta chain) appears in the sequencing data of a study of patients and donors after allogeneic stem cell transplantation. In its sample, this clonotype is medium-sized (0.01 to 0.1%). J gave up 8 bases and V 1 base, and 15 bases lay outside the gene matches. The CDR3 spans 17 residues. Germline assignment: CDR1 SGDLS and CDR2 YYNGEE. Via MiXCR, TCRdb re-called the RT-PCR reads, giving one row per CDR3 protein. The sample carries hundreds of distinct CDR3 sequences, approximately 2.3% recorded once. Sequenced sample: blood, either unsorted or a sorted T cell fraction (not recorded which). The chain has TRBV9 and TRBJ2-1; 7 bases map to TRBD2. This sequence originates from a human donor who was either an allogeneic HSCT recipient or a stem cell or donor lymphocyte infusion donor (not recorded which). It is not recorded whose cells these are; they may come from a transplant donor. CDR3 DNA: TGTGCCAGCAGCGTAAGCCCAGGTAGCGGGCCCTTCGATGAGCAGTTCTTC. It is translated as CASSVSPGSGPFDEQFF.